One sample yielded the 27 T cell receptor beta chains listed below, sequenced in a study of CDR3 diversity in severe acne. TCRdb reprocessed the PCR reads with MiXCR, giving one entry per CDR3 protein. The sample yields under 100,000 distinct CDR3 sequences, about 50% seen once. Input material: blood. Every receptor here comes from a male donor in good health, serving as a control.

V is TRBV7-9 and J is TRBJ1-6; TRBD1 matches 7 bases. V lost 3 bases to trimming and J lost 10 bases; unmatched junction nucleotides: 6. Germline CDR1 and CDR2: SEHNR and FQNEAQ (reference sequence). The CDR3 spans 14 residues. The CDR3 sequence: CASSFGQERSPLHF. CDR3 coding DNA: TGTGCCAGCAGCTTCGGACAGGAGCGATCACCCCTCCACTTT.

This clonotype has only a few counts. The DNA for the CDR3 is TGCAGTGCTGTGGGACCAAACAACTACGAGCAGTACTTC. As protein: CSAVGPNNYEQYF. This chain connects TRBV20-1 to TRBJ2-7; D could derive from TRBD1 or TRBD2 (5 bases each). The CDR3 length is 13 residues. CDR1 is DFQATT and CDR2 is SNEGSKA in the germline V gene (reference sequence). V was clipped by 5 bases and J by 3 bases, with 14 bases between them.

V and J are TRBV29-1 and TRBJ1-1; D might be TRBD1 (6 bases). In germline, CDR1 is SQVTM, CDR2 ANQGSEA. V lost 8 bases and J 4 bases, leaving 17 bases between the germline ends. This CDR3 contains 13 residues. CDR3 bases: TGCAGCCTTCAAGGGGGGCTGGGCACTGAAGCTTTCTTT. Translated: CSLQGGLGTEAFF.

The J gene is TRBJ2-5, the V gene TRBV7-8, with 12 bases matching TRBD2. V lost 5 bases to trimming and J lost 1 base; unmatched junction nucleotides: 5. The CDR3 totals 16 residues. The germline V gene encodes CDR1 SGHVS and CDR2 FQNEAQ. The CDR3 loop is CASSALAGGCQETQYF. The DNA of the CDR3 is TGTGCCAGCAGCGCTCTAGCGGGGGGGTGCCAAGAGACCCAGTACTTC.

There are many counts of this clonotype. This chain connects TRBV5-4 to TRBJ1-4; unclear D gene. This CDR3 spans 14 amino acids. The V gene lost 4 bases and the J gene lost 5 bases, with 12 bases spanning the gap. Germline CDR1 SGHNT, CDR2 YYREEE (reference sequence). This chain's CDR3 is CASSPGPQNEKLFF. In DNA, the CDR3 is TGTGCCAGCAGCCCAGGACCGCAAAATGAAAAACTGTTTTTT.

This sequence joins TRBV12-3 or TRBV12-4 and TRBJ2-1, with D perhaps TRBD2 (7 bases). V lost 5 bases and J 5 bases, leaving 13 bases between the germline ends. This CDR3 region has 14 residues. CDR3 nucleotides: TGTGCCAGCAGTGGGGGGGGCGGGGACAATGAGCAGTTCTTC. It translates to CASSGGGGDNEQFF.

V usage is TRBV10-3 and J usage is TRBJ1-5; the D is unclear. Germline V gene sequence: CDR1 ENHRY, CDR2 SYGVKD. The CDR3 length is 13 residues. Trimming stripped 10 bases from V and 0 bases from J, with 10 bases between. The CDR3 nucleotides read TGTGCCAGCAAGGTTGATAGCAATCAGCCCCAGCATTTT. Amino acids: CASKVDSNQPQHF.

This chain joins TRBV20-1 and TRBJ1-1; D ambiguous. In germline, CDR1 is DFQATT, CDR2 SNEGSKA (reference sequence). V lost 2 bases and J 4 bases, leaving 14 bases between the germline ends. This CDR3 spans 14 amino acids. The CDR3 coding sequence is TGCAGTGCTAGACTCTCGGGTTCGGGCACTGAAGCTTTCTTT. Encoded protein: CSARLSGSGTEAFF.

Details on this clonotype: The junction shows a germline mismatch at one end, possibly a read error. The chain uses TRBV24-1 and TRBJ2-2, with 10 bases identical to TRBD1. The CDR3 is made up of 16 amino acids. CDR1 is KGHDR and CDR2 is SFDVKD in the germline V gene. In DNA, the CDR3 is TGTGCCACCAGTGATTTGGGACAGGGGGACACCGGGGAGCTGTCTTGG. Protein: CATSDLGQGDTGELSW.

This clonotype has a handful of counts. The chain has TRBV7-9 and TRBJ2-7; the match to TRBD2 covers 11 bases. Germline values: CDR1 SEHNR, CDR2 FQNEAQ (reference sequence). The CDR3 contains 15 residues. V shed 6 bases, J shed 1 base, and the junction held 5 bases outside the gene matches. The chain's CDR3 is CASRATSGSSYEQYF. CDR3 DNA: TGTGCCAGCAGGGCTACTAGCGGGAGTTCCTACGAGCAGTACTTC.

This chain joins TRBV19 and TRBJ2-7; 8 bases match TRBD2. V shed 6 bases and J 3 bases; nucleotides not matched to a gene: 1. In germline, CDR1 is LNHDA, CDR2 SQIVND (reference sequence). CDR3 length equals 12 residues. The CDR3 loop reads CASRAGGYEQYF. The DNA of the CDR3 is TGTGCCAGTAGGGCGGGGGGCTACGAGCAGTACTTC.

Only one count was recorded for this clonotype. The V and J genes are TRBV29-1 and TRBJ2-1; D tentatively fits TRBD1 or TRBD2 (5 bases each). Per the germline V gene, CDR1 is SQVTM and CDR2 is ANQGSEA. The CDR3 covers 12 residues. V was pared by 6 bases and J by 5 bases, with 11 bases between. CDR3 coding DNA: TGCAGCGTCGGGACCACCCACAATGAGCAGTTCTTC. This encodes CSVGTTHNEQFF.

The table lists this clonotype with many counts. The chain carries TRBV11-2 and TRBJ2-7, with TRBD1 matching 9 bases. With 6 bases clipped from V and 4 bases from J, the junction kept 10 bases outside the gene matches. Germline V lookup: CDR1 SGHAT, CDR2 FQNNGV. This CDR3 region has 15 residues. CDR3 protein: CASRQTGTGIYEQYF. The CDR3 DNA is TGTGCCAGCAGACAGACCGGGACAGGGATTTACGAGCAGTACTTC.

The chain uses TRBV15 and TRBJ1-2; 10 bases fit TRBD1. The V gene's germline CDR1 is LNHNV and CDR2 YYDKDF (reference sequence). The CDR3 totals 14 residues. The V segment lost 3 bases and the J segment 4 bases; nucleotides outside the gene matches: 2. CDR3 sequence (DNA): TGTGCCACCAGCAGGGACAGGGGGGGCTATGGCTACACCTTC. It yields the protein CATSRDRGGYGYTF.

This chain uses TRBV9 with TRBJ2-7; 10 nucleotides match TRBD2. With V trimmed by 8 bases and J by 3 bases, 8 bases remained unmatched. Germline V gives CDR1 SGDLS, CDR2 YYNGEE. There are 14 residues in the CDR3. CDR3 loop: CASGPTSGHYEQYF. In DNA form, the CDR3 reads TGTGCCAGTGGCCCGACTAGCGGGCACTACGAGCAGTACTTC.

The V gene is TRBV7-9, the J gene TRBJ1-2; no clear D. Germline CDR1 and CDR2: SEHNR and FQNEAQ (reference sequence). With 6 bases removed from V and 4 bases from J, the gap between germline ends came to 15 bases. The CDR3 length is 14 residues. The CDR3 loop is CASRQPITSYGYTF. CDR3 bases: TGTGCCAGCAGGCAACCGATAACATCCTATGGCTACACCTTC.

As for this clonotype: This clone may be a read error of a much larger clone one base away. The CDR3 DNA reads as TGTGCCATCAGTGAGTCGAAAGGACTAGCGGAAGGGACCCAGTACTTC. It is translated as CAISESKGLAEGTQYF. The chain combines TRBV10-3 with TRBJ2-5; 10 bases line up with TRBD2. V trimming: 0 bases; J trimming: 7 bases; junction bases outside the gene matches: 8. This CDR3 comprises 16 residues. Germline loops: CDR1 ENHRY, CDR2 SYGVKD.

This clonotype was detected a few times. The rearrangement uses TRBV12-3 or TRBV12-4 and TRBJ2-7, with D perhaps TRBD1 or TRBD2 (5 bases each). The CDR3 consists of 15 residues. V lost 6 bases to trimming and J lost 2 bases, with 17 bases between them. The CDR3, as DNA: TGTGCCAGCAGCCAAGAGACAGCGGATCCCTACGAGCAGTACTTC. Protein product: CASSQETADPYEQYF.

Ten or more counts support this clonotype. The chain carries TRBV19 and TRBJ1-1; 7 nucleotides line up with TRBD1. Germline assignment: CDR1 LNHDA and CDR2 SQIVND (reference sequence). The CDR3 contains 13 residues. Unmatched junction bases numbered 3, after V lost 6 bases and J lost 2 bases. CDR3: CASRRGPNTEAFF. CDR3 in DNA: TGTGCCAGTAGAAGGGGGCCCAACACTGAAGCTTTCTTT.

The V call is TRBV19, the J call TRBJ2-7, with a tentative D call TRBD1 (6 bases). Germline V gene lookup returns CDR1 LNHDA and CDR2 SQIVND (reference sequence). Trimming cost V 5 bases and J 0 bases, with 11 bases left between them. CDR3 length: 14 amino acids. The CDR3 DNA is TGTGCCAGTAGTCCCTGGGACAACTCCTACGAGCAGTACTTC. Amino acids: CASSPWDNSYEQYF.

As DNA, the CDR3 is TGTGCCAGCAAAAAATTGGCTATCCAAGAGACCCAGTACTTC. Translating gives CASKKLAIQETQYF. The chain is built from TRBV7-8 and TRBJ2-5; no firm D call. Germline V gene lookup returns CDR1 SGHVS and CDR2 FQNEAQ. This CDR3 has 14 amino acids. V dropped 7 bases and J dropped 1 base, with 13 bases sitting between them.

The chain employs TRBV10-3 and TRBJ1-5, with D possibly being TRBD2 (5 bases). The J call may be incorrect, as the DNA end agrees better with TRBJ2-3. The CDR3 runs 13 residues. CDR1 and CDR2 (germline): ENHRY, SYGVKD. CDR3: CAIGMGSNQPQYF. CDR3 DNA sequence: TGTGCCATCGGAATGGGGAGCAATCAGCCCCAGTATTTT.

This clonotype was seen a few times. The conserved final phenylalanine or tryptophan is absent from the CDR3, which likely points to a read error. The V and J genes are TRBV12-3 or TRBV12-4 and TRBJ1-1, with D possibly matching TRBD1 (5 bases). V gave up 6 bases and J gave up 1 base, with 6 bases separating them. The CDR3 is 12 residues long. DNA of the CDR3: TGTGCCAGCAGGCAGGGGAACACTGAAGCTTTCTCT. Translation: CASRQGNTEAFS.

This clonotype turned up a few times. The chain links TRBV20-1 to TRBJ2-2, with D tentatively TRBD1 (6 bases). V was trimmed by 1 base and J by 6 bases, leaving 9 bases between them. Germline V lookup: CDR1 DFQATT, CDR2 SNEGSKA (reference sequence). CDR3 size: 13 residues. CDR3 sequence: CSARGRTAGELFF. CDR3 coding DNA: TGCAGTGCTAGAGGGCGGACAGCCGGGGAGCTGTTTTTT.

Many counts were recorded for this clonotype. This CDR3 is CASSGGNEQYF. The CDR3, as DNA: TGTGCCAGTAGTGGGGGGAACGAGCAGTACTTC. The chain joins TRBV19 to TRBJ2-7; the D gene is possibly TRBD2 (6 bases). V lost 5 bases and J 5 bases, leaving 7 bases between the germline ends. The CDR3 is made up of 11 amino acids. Germline CDR1 LNHDA, CDR2 SQIVND (reference sequence).

This chain uses TRBV29-1 with TRBJ2-7; D tentatively reads TRBD1 or TRBD2 (7 bases each). CDR3 length equals 13 residues. V was cut by 6 bases and J by 5 bases, with 17 bases left in between. Germline values: CDR1 SQVTM, CDR2 ANQGSEA. Here the CDR3 reads CSVERQGGDEQYF. The CDR3 region has the DNA TGCAGCGTAGAAAGACAGGGAGGGGACGAGCAGTACTTC.

The chain employs TRBV9 and TRBJ1-3, with D tentatively TRBD1 (5 bases). The germline V gene has CDR1 SGDLS and CDR2 YYNGEE. Trimming stripped 2 bases from V and 9 bases from J, with 18 bases between. The CDR3 is made up of 15 amino acids. CDR3 loop: CASSVSTAGSSTIYF. The CDR3 DNA sequence: TGTGCCAGCAGCGTCTCCACCGCAGGGTCGAGCACCATATATTTT.